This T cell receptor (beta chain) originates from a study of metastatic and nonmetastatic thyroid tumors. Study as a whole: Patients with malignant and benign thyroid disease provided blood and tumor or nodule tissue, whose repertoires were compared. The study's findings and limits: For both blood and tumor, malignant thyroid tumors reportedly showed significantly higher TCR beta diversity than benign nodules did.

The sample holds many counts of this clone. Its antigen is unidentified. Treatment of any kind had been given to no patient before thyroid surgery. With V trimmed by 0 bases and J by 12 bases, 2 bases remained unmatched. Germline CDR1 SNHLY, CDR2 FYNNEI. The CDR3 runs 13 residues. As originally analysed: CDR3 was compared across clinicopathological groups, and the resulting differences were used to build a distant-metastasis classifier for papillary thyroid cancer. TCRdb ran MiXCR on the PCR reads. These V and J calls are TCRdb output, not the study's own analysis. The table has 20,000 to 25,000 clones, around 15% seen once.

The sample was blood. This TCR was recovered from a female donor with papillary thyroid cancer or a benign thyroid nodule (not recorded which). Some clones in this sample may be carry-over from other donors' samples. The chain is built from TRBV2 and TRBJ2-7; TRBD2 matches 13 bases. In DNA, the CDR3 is TGTGCCAGCAGTGAAGCCGGACTAGCGGGAGTGTACTTC. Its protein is CASSEAGLAGVYF.